The following is a TCR beta chain sequence with its context. Antigen unknown. These data are taken from a study of T cells expressing NK-cell markers. Study context: CD3+CD56+NKG2C+, CD3+CD56+NKG2C- and CD3+CD56-NKG2C+ T cells, once sorted, supplied the TCR beta repertoires.

TCRdb reanalyzed the 5' RACE reads, giving one entry per CDR3 protein sequence and no DNA. This sample contains about 260,000 distinct CDR3 sequences. CDR1 and CDR2 (germline): MNHNS, SASEGT. The CDR3 totals 13 residues. General study points: Dominance of the CD3+CD56-NKG2C+ fraction by these clonotypes also held in several donors.

This TCR was recovered from a woman aged 18 to 69 in good health. The J gene is TRBJ1-1, the V gene TRBV6-1; TCRdb's D call, TRBD1, is unchecked because there is no DNA. Sample: blood T cells: a sorted CD56 or NKG2C T cell subset, CD4+ or CD8+ T cells, or bulk PBMC T cells (not recorded which). CDR3 sequence: CASKPPAPGVAFF.